This TCR beta chain emerged from a study of Graves' ophthalmopathy and Graves' hyperthyroidism. The TCR beta CDR3 regions underwent amplification from RNA transcripts. HTBI-primed RT-PCR formed the first round, and a multiplex PCR formed the second. In TCRdb, the multiplex PCR reads were re-called with MiXCR into one record per CDR3 protein. The table lists more than 1,000,000 distinct CDR3 sequences, about 35% of them singletons. Points from the study as a whole: The model reached 70% to 71% sensitivity and roughly 72% specificity for predicting ophthalmopathy progression. Most clonotypes expanded in thyroid above 0.001 frequency were present in blood too. Sensitivity of around 86% and specificity of about 84% were achieved when a 13-signature model separated ophthalmopathy from stable hyperthyroidism.

Orbital computed tomography, together with clinical symptoms, serum thyroxine, TRAb and thyroid ultrasound, was used for diagnosis. Trimming took 2 bases from V and 4 from J; bases not matched to a gene: 8. The CDR3 runs to 18 residues. Germline V gene sequence: CDR1 LGHNA, CDR2 YNFKEQ. Regarding this clonotype: As yet, its antigen is unknown.

The receptor comes from an adult man with Graves' hyperthyroidism. Sequenced sample: peripheral blood or thyroid tissue (not recorded which). The genes are TRBV4-2 and TRBJ2-2; 12 nucleotides align to TRBD2. The CDR3 reads CASSQQTASGRVTGELFF. The CDR3 nucleotides are TGTGCCAGCAGCCAACAGACGGCTAGCGGGAGGGTCACCGGGGAGCTGTTTTTT.